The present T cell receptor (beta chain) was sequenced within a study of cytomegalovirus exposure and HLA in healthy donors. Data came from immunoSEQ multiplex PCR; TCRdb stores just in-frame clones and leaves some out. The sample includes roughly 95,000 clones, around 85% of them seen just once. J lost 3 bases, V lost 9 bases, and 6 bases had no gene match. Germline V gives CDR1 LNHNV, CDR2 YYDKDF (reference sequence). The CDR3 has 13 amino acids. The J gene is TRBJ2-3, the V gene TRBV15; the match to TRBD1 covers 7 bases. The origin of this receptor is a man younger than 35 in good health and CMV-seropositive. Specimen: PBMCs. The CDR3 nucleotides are TGTGCCACAACAGGGGACGGGACAGATACGCAGTATTTT. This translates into CATTGDGTDTQYF.